The 21 T cell receptor beta chains below were found in one sample sequenced in a study of blood T cell repertoires in COVID-19. This table comes from immunoSEQ multiplex PCR, and its TCRdb copy is limited to in-frame clones, with some not included. The data contain approximately 280,000 clones, roughly 90% of them singletons. Material for sequencing was peripheral blood. The receptors come from a woman in her thirties with COVID-19, enrolled during active disease.

This clone was observed once. The rearrangement joins TRBV9 to TRBJ1-5, with TRBD1 matching over 7 bases. Germline V lookup: CDR1 SGDLS, CDR2 YYNGEE. The CDR3 has 15 amino acids. V lost 4 bases and J lost 6; bases outside the gene matches: 10. The CDR3 region is CASSPSGGRGQPQHF. The CDR3, as DNA: TGTGCCAGCAGCCCCTCAGGGGGTCGAGGTCAGCCCCAGCATTTT.

This clone was seen a single time. The gene calls are TRBV4-1 and TRBJ2-1; 7 bases line up with TRBD2. Germline V lookup: CDR1 MGHRA, CDR2 YSYEKL. This CDR3 comprises 17 residues. V lost 1 base to trimming and J lost 10 bases; unmatched junction nucleotides: 16. As DNA, the CDR3 is TGCGCCAGCAGCCAAGGGTGGACTCTTAGTCTGGGAGGGGAGCAGTTCTTC. Amino acid sequence: CASSQGWTLSLGGEQFF.

The chain carries TRBV7-3 and TRBJ1-1; 11 nucleotides agree with TRBD1. The CDR3 spans 17 residues. Germline lookup yields CDR1 SGHTA and CDR2 FQGTGA. The V and J ends lost 5 bases and 6 bases, in that order; junction bases with no gene match: 14. CDR3 in DNA: TGTGCCAGCAGCCGAACTGAAGGACAGGGGGCGTCTTCTGAAGCTTTCTTT. This codes for CASSRTEGQGASSEAFF.

V usage is TRBV4-1 and J usage is TRBJ1-5; 9 bases agree with TRBD1. The CDR3 covers 14 residues. V shed 2 bases and J 6 bases; nucleotides not matched to a gene: 2. Germline V gene lookup returns CDR1 MGHRA and CDR2 YSYEKL. Here the CDR3 reads CASSQPGQGQPQHF. The CDR3 DNA reads TGCGCCAGCAGCCAACCGGGACAGGGTCAGCCCCAGCATTTT.

The chain employs TRBV7-9 and TRBJ1-1; D gene ambiguous. Per the germline V gene, CDR1 is SEHNR and CDR2 is FQNEAQ (reference sequence). The CDR3 has 15 residues. Trimming removed 10 bases from V and 1 base from J, with 19 bases in between. The CDR3 DNA reads TGTGCCACTCTTTCCCGAGGGTCAACGAACACTGAAGCTTTCTTT. Protein product: CATLSRGSTNTEAFF.

The chain joins TRBV11-2 to TRBJ2-1; possible D gene TRBD1, 5 bases. The CDR3 is made up of 13 amino acids. Germline loops: CDR1 SGHAT, CDR2 FQNNGV. Trimming pared 3 bases from V and 8 bases from J, leaving 11 bases between. The CDR3 DNA reads as TGTGCCAGCAGCTTCCTATTGGGGCATGAGCAGTTCTTC. This gives the protein CASSFLLGHEQFF.

The rearrangement uses TRBV7-2 and TRBJ1-6, with D possibly being TRBD1 (6 bases). Germline V gene data show CDR1 as SGHTA and CDR2 as FQGNSA. The CDR3 runs 13 residues. The V and J ends lost 6 bases and 4 bases respectively, with 7 bases between them. DNA of the CDR3: TGTGCCAGCAGACAGGGTTATAATTCACCCCTCCACTTT. Encoded protein: CASRQGYNSPLHF.

The chain employs TRBV2 and TRBJ2-3; 9 nucleotides align to TRBD2. The CDR3 is 14 residues long. Looked up from germline, CDR1 is SNHLY and CDR2 is FYNNEI. V shed 8 bases and J 4 bases; nucleotides not matched to a gene: 7. The CDR3: CASCPLAGPDTQYF. The CDR3 DNA reads TGTGCCAGCTGTCCTCTAGCGGGGCCAGATACGCAGTATTTT.

This clone was detected only a few times. J is TRBJ2-3 and V is TRBV28; 7 positions match TRBD2. J was trimmed by 0 bases and V by 3 bases; bases with no gene match: 6. Germline V gives CDR1 MDHEN, CDR2 SYDVKM. The CDR3 is 16 amino acids. This CDR3 is CASSFGAGVSTDTQYF. CDR3 in DNA: TGTGCCAGCAGTTTCGGGGCGGGAGTGAGCACAGATACGCAGTATTTT.

This clone has only one observation. The CDR3: CASRRTGQTYGYTF. In DNA form, the CDR3 reads TGTGCCAGCAGGCGGACAGGGCAAACCTATGGCTACACCTTC. V usage is TRBV6-5 and J usage is TRBJ1-2; 8 bases are shared with TRBD1. Germline CDR1 MNHEY, CDR2 SVGAGI. This CDR3 has 14 residues. V trimming: 6 bases; J trimming: 4 bases; junction bases outside the gene matches: 7.

This rearrangement joins TRBV28 to TRBJ2-2; D unresolved. There are 14 residues in the CDR3. Per germline, CDR1 MDHEN and CDR2 SYDVKM. Trimming stripped 2 bases from V and 0 bases from J, with 4 bases between. The CDR3 DNA is TGTGCCAGCAGTTTAGAGGCGAACACCGGGGAGCTGTTTTTT. Its translation: CASSLEANTGELFF.

The chain joins TRBV28 to TRBJ1-6, with D unresolved. V was pared by 7 bases and J by 5 bases, with 15 bases between. In germline, CDR1 is MDHEN, CDR2 SYDVKM. The CDR3 sequence is 15 residues long. The CDR3 nucleotides read TGTGCCAGCACCCCGCCGGTTTACGATAATTCACCCCTCCACTTT. Protein sequence: CASTPPVYDNSPLHF.

The genes are TRBV27 and TRBJ2-1; 9 bases fit TRBD2. CDR1 is MNHEY and CDR2 is SMNVEV in the germline V gene (reference sequence). The CDR3 spans 16 residues. Losses at the gene ends were 0 bases for V and 6 bases for J; bases not matched to a gene: 6. As DNA, the CDR3 is TGTGCCAGCAGTTTATCACCGGGACTAGCTTTCAATGAGCAGTTCTTC. Protein: CASSLSPGLAFNEQFF.

The V gene is TRBV9, the J gene TRBJ1-1; 7 nucleotides align to TRBD1. CDR1 is SGDLS and CDR2 is YYNGEE in the germline V gene. Germline trimming cut 4 bases from V and 1 base from J; bases unmatched to any gene: 7. The CDR3 spans 15 residues. CDR3: CASSFTGAPNTEAFF. CDR3 coding DNA: TGTGCCAGCAGCTTTACAGGGGCCCCGAACACTGAAGCTTTCTTT.

J is TRBJ2-7 and V is TRBV7-9, with no clear D. V lost 4 bases and J 1 base, leaving 5 bases between the germline ends. Germline CDR1 is SEHNR and CDR2 is FQNEAQ (reference sequence). The CDR3 runs 12 residues. CDR3 sequence reads: CASSSLSYEQYF. CDR3 sequence (DNA): TGTGCCAGCAGCTCCTTATCCTACGAGCAGTACTTC.

V and J are TRBV6-5 and TRBJ2-7; TRBD2 agrees at 8 bases. The CDR3 extends over 13 amino acids. The J segment lost 2 bases and the V segment lost 7 bases, leaving 4 bases of the junction unmatched. CDR1 is MNHEY, CDR2 SVGAGI, per germline. CDR3 DNA: TGTGCCAGCAAGACTAGCGCCGCCTACGAGCAGTACTTC. It codes for CASKTSAAYEQYF.

The V gene is TRBV6-5, the J gene TRBJ2-5; a weak D match, TRBD2 (5 bases). The ends were cut back, 11 bases at V and 1 base at J, with 11 bases in the middle. This CDR3 has 12 residues. In germline, CDR1 is MNHEY, CDR2 SVGAGI. The CDR3 DNA reads as TGTGCCTCAAGAGGAGGCCAAGAGACCCAGTACTTC. Translated, it gives CASRGGQETQYF.

The chain couples TRBV11-2 to TRBJ1-2, with D unclear. Germline-derived CDR1 and CDR2 are SGHAT and FQNNGV. The V end was cut by 0 bases, the J end by 4 bases, with 15 bases between. CDR3 length equals 16 residues. CDR3 protein: CASSLDPQRALYGYTF. In nucleotides, the CDR3 is TGTGCCAGCAGCTTAGATCCCCAGAGGGCCCTCTATGGCTACACCTTC.

The rearrangement joins TRBV18 to TRBJ2-6; TRBD1 aligns across 7 bases. Germline CDR1 and CDR2: KGHSH and LQKENI. This CDR3 has 17 residues. Trimming cost V 6 bases and J 0 bases; bases outside gene matches: 8. The CDR3 region has the DNA TGTGCCAGCTCCGACAGGGTCTTAATCTCTGGGGCCAACGTCCTGACTTTC. This codes for CASSDRVLISGANVLTF. Using reference TRBV18 and TRBJ2-6 for the parts outside the CDR3, the full variable domain is NAGVMQNPRHLVRRRGQEARLRCSPMKGHSHVYWYRQLPEEGLKFMVYLQKENIIDESGMPKERFSAEFPKEGPSILRIQQVVRGDSAAYFCASSDRVLISGANVLTFGAGSRLTVL.

The rearrangement links TRBV18 to TRBJ2-7; TRBD1 is a possible D gene (6 bases). The germline gives CDR1 KGHSH, CDR2 LQKENI. The V end was cut by 4 bases, the J end by 4 bases, with 8 bases between. CDR3 length equals 12 residues. CDR3 protein: CASSLQGYEQYF. The CDR3 nucleotides read TGTGCCAGCTCACTACAGGGTTACGAGCAGTACTTC. The full variable domain, its missing parts supplied by reference TRBV18 and TRBJ2-7, is NAGVMQNPRHLVRRRGQEARLRCSPMKGHSHVYWYRQLPEEGLKFMVYLQKENIIDESGMPKERFSAEFPKEGPSILRIQQVVRGDSAAYFCASSLQGYEQYFGPGTRLTVT.

This clone was seen only once. The chain recombines TRBV4-1 with TRBJ1-4, with no clear D. Germline-derived CDR1 and CDR2 are MGHRA and YSYEKL. The V gene lost 1 base and the J gene lost 11 bases, with 11 bases spanning the gap. The CDR3 contains 13 residues. This CDR3 reads CASSQGWTGKLFF. The CDR3 nucleotides are TGCGCCAGCAGCCAAGGTTGGACGGGGAAACTGTTTTTT.